These T cell receptor beta chains were read from a single sample in a study of beta chain features in type 1 diabetes. Generated by immunoSEQ multiplex PCR, the TCRdb table keeps only in-frame clones and is missing some. The sample holds about 340,000 clones, roughly 8% seen once. Sequenced input: central memory CD4+ T cells from blood. These receptors were collected from a woman under 30 in good health. Both conserved end residues are trimmed from each CDR3.

j_call v_call cdr3_aa
TRBJ2-7 TRBV18 ASSPQDYEQY
TRBJ2-5 TRBV9 ASSVVGQGPETQY
TRBJ2-3 TRBV4-3 ASSQNPGSTDTQY
TRBJ2-1 TRBV7-2 ASSLNSPREQF
TRBJ2-1 TRBV11-2 ASSFGTGQGAYNEQF
TRBJ1-3 TRBV7-2 ASSKQQGGGNTIY
TRBJ2-3 TRBV18 ASSVTDTQY
TRBJ2-1 TRBV13 ASSPRRGSGSYNEQF
TRBJ2-2 TRBV11-2 ASSLAGRPGELF
TRBJ2-7 TRBV7-9 ASNSGQLGEQY